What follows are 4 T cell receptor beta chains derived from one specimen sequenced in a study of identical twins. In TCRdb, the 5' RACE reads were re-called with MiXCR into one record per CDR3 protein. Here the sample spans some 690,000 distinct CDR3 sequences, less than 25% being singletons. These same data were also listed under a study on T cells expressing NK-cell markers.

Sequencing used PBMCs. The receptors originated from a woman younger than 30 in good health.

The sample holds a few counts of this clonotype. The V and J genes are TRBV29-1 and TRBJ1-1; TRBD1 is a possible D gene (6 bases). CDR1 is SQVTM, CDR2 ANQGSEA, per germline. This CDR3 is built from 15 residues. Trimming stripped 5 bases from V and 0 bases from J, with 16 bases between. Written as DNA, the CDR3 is TGCAGCGTTAGGGGGTTCTTACTTATGAACACTGAAGCTTTCTTT. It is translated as CSVRGFLLMNTEAFF.

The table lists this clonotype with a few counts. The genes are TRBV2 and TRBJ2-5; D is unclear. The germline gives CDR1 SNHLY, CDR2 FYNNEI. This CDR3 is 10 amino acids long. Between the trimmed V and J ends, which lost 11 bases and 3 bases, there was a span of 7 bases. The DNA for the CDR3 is TGTGCCGGTGGGGAAGAGACCCAGTACTTC. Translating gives CAGGEETQYF.

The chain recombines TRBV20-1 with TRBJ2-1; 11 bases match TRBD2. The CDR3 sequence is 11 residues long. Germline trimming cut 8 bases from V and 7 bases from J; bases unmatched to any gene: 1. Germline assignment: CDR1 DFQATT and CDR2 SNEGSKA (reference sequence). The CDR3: CSRLAGNEQFF. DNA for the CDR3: TGCAGTAGACTAGCGGGAAATGAGCAGTTCTTC.

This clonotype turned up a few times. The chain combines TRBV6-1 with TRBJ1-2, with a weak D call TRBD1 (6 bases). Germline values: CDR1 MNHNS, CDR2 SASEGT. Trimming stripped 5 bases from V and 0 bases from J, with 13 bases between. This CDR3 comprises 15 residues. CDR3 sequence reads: CASSPWTEPNYGYTF. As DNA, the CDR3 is TGTGCCAGCAGTCCCTGGACAGAACCTAACTATGGCTACACCTTC.